This T cell receptor beta chain was profiled in a study of blood T cell repertoires in COVID-19 (dated by TCRdb to 2019 to 2021). Study-level background: Collaborator samples came from the United States, Italy and Spain and covered acute and convalescent phases of COVID-19. The prospective study material was composed of cDNA or gDNA derived from T cells, B-cell-depleted T cells, or PBMCs. The dataset comprised deeply sampled blood TCRbeta repertoires from subjects exposed to, actively infected with, or recovered from COVID-19. A freely available public database, intended as a resource for researchers studying the immune response to SARS-CoV-2, is where the repertoires were released. Samples were obtained from the ongoing ImmuneRACE study (first 160 participants) and from 1,200 or so subjects provided by 6 global collaborators. Nearly every sample came with metadata listing a de-identified subject ID, COVID-19 status, age in years and sex. Where available, HLA class I and class II types were taken from metadata supplied by the sample provider and were not determined by assay-based typing.

Concerning this clone itself: The clone's antigen remains unknown. Within one base of it there is no much larger clone, and no base qualities were kept.

TCRbeta CDR3 regions were amplified from genomic DNA by means of the immunoSEQ Assay, a bias-controlled multiplex PCR. As for how the authors treated the data: Within the assay, amplification of reference gene primers was used to estimate how many nucleated cells each sample contained. Sequence reads were collapsed and filtered to measure the absolute abundance of every unique TCRbeta CDR3 rearrangement. For each sample, productive Simpson clonality was calculated by taking the square root of Simpson's diversity index across productive rearrangements. TCRdb obtained this table from immuneACCESS and retained in-frame rearrangements with V and J assigned. These tables miss some clones; where compared with another copy, unresolved V genes account for less than half of the shortfall, and the remainder is unexplained. V, J and clone size were drawn from that table, and D and trimming were deduced from the DNA. The sample table records about 210,000 clones; 80% to 90% of these occur just once. Roughly 1.5% of the sample lies in the top ten.

Overall study outcomes, separate from this receptor: Clinical and demographic metadata were provided uncurated, with the amount varying by source and participant.

The collaborating institutions used their own protocols to collect whole blood in K2EDTA tubes. Collaborator samples were shipped for TCRbeta analysis as frozen whole blood, isolated PBMCs, or DNA extracted from either sample type. The CDR3 runs 13 residues from the cysteine to the phenylalanine. The retained sequence is limited to the CDR3, 39 bases, with the frame set at the first base. CDR1 and CDR2 (LGHNA, YSLEER) derive from the germline V gene. V sheds 0 bases and J sheds 6 bases, leaving 9 bases between their ends. Recombination connected TRBV4-3 to TRBJ2-7, with TRBD2 as a weak D call on 6 bases. Sequencing was carried out using peripheral blood. This TCR came from a man younger than 30 with active or convalescent COVID-19. The nucleotide sequence is TGCGCCAGCAGCCAAGACTGGGGAGGCGAGCAGTACTTC. Its protein product is CASSQDWGGEQYF.